This TCR beta chain appears in the sequencing data of a study of T cell responses to AZD1222 COVID-19 vaccine. Method: immunoSEQ multiplex PCR; TCRdb's copy keeps in-frame clones and lacks some. The repertoire holds roughly 120,000 clones, roughly 86% seen once, with roughly 4.5% in the top ten. This clonotype was sampled from an adult who received the AZD1222 COVID-19 vaccine. The sequencing here drew on peripheral blood, taken 28 days after the second AZD1222 dose.

The CDR3 DNA reads TGTGCCATCAGTGCGGGGGAAACGAACTATGGCTACACCTTC. Residues: CAISAGETNYGYTF. The chain is built from TRBV10-3 and TRBJ1-2, with a tentative D call TRBD1 (5 bases). Germline loops: CDR1 ENHRY, CDR2 SYGVKD. The CDR3 sequence is 14 residues long. With 4 bases removed from V and 2 bases from J, the gap between germline ends came to 11 bases.